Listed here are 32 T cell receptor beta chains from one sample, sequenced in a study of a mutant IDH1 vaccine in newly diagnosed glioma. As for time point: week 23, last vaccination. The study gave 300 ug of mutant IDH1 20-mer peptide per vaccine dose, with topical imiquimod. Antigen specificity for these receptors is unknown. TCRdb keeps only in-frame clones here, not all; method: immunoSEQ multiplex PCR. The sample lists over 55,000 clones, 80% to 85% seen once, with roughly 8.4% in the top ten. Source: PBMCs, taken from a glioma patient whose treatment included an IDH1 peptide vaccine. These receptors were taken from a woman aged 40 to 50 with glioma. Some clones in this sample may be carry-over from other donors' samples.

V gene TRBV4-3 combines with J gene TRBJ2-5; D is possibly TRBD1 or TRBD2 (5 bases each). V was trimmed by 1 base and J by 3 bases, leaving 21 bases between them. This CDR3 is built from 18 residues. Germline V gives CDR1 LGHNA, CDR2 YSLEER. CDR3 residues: CASSQAWQGEGMEETQYF. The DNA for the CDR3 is TGCGCCAGCAGCCAAGCTTGGCAGGGAGAGGGTATGGAAGAGACCCAGTACTTC.

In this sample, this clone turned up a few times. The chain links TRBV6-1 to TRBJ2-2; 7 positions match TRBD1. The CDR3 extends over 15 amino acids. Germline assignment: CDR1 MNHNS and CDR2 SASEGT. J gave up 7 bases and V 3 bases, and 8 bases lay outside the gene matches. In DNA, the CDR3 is TGTGCCAGCAGTGAGGAGGAGACAGGGAGCGGGGAGCTGTTTTTT. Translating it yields CASSEEETGSGELFF.

The CDR3 loop reads CAITGPLNTEAFF. The CDR3, as DNA: TGTGCCATCACAGGACCGCTGAACACTGAAGCTTTCTTT. The V call is TRBV10-3, the J call TRBJ1-1, with D hard to call. The V end was cut by 7 bases, the J end by 0 bases, with 9 bases between. The CDR3 runs 13 residues. Germline assignment: CDR1 ENHRY and CDR2 SYGVKD.

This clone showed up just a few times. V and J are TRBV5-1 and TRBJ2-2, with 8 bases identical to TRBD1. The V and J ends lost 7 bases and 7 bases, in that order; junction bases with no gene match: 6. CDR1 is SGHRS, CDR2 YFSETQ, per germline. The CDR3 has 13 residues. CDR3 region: CASSGQGIGELFF. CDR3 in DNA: TGCGCCAGCTCAGGACAGGGTATCGGGGAGCTGTTTTTT.

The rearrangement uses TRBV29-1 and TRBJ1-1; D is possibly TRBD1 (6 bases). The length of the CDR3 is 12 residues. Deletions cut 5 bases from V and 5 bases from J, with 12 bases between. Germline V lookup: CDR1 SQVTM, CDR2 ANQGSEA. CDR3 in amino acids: CSVLYQGTEAFF. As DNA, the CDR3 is TGCAGCGTTCTATATCAGGGGACTGAAGCTTTCTTT.

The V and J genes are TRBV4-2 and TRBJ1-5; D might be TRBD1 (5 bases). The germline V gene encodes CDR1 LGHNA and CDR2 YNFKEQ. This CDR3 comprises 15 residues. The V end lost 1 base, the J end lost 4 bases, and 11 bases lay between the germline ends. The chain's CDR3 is CASSQGSGFNQPQHF. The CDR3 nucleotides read TGTGCCAGCAGCCAAGGATCAGGGTTTAATCAGCCCCAGCATTTT.

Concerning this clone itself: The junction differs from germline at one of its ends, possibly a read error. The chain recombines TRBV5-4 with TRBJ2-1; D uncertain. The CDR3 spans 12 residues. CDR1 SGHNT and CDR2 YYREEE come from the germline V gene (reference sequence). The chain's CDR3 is CASSPGYHEQFF. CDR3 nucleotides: TGTGCCAGCAGCCCGGGCTACCATGAGCAGTTCTTC.

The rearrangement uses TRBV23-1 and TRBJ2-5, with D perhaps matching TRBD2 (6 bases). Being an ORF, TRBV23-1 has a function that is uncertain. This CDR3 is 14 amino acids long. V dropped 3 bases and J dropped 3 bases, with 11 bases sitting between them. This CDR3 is CASSHKAGEETQYF. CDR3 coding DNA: TGCGCCAGCAGTCACAAAGCGGGTGAAGAGACCCAGTACTTC.

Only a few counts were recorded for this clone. The CDR3 nucleotides are TGTGCCATCAGTGAGGTCTCCAGCTTACACAAAATTTGGGACACTGAAGCTTTCTTT. Residues: CAISEVSSLHKIWDTEAFF. The rearrangement joins TRBV10-3 to TRBJ1-1; D remains unclear. Looked up from germline, CDR1 is ENHRY and CDR2 is SYGVKD. CDR3 length equals 19 residues. Trimming removed 2 bases from V and 3 bases from J, with 25 bases in between.

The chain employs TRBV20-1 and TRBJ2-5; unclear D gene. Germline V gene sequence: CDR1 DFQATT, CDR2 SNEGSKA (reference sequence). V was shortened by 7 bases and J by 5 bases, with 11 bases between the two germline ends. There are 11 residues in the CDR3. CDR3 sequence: CSGGFRETQYF. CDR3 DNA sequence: TGCAGTGGAGGATTCAGGGAGACCCAGTACTTC.

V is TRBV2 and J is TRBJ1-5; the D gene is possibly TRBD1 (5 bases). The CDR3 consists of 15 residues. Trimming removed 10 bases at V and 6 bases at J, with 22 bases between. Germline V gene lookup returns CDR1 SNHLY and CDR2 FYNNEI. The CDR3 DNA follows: TGTGCCACCACGACGGGGCTCTCCCCAGGTCAGCCCCAGCATTTT. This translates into CATTTGLSPGQPQHF.

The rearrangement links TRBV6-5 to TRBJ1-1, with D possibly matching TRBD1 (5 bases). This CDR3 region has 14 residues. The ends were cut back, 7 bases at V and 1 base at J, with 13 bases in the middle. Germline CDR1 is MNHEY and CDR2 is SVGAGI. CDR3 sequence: CASNPNQGNTEAFF. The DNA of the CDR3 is TGTGCCAGCAACCCTAACCAGGGGAACACTGAAGCTTTCTTT.

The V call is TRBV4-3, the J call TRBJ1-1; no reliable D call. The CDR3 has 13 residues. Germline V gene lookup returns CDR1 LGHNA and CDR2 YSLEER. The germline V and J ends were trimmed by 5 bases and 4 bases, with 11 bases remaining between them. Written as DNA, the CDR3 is TGCGCCAGCAGCAGTAGTCAAGGCACTGAAGCTTTCTTT. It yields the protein CASSSSQGTEAFF.

As DNA, the CDR3 is TGTGCCAGCAGCTCGACCCAGGGGGGTGAGCAGTTCTTC. It encodes CASSSTQGGEQFF. The chain employs TRBV7-2 and TRBJ2-1, with D possibly matching TRBD1 (7 bases). Germline CDR1 SGHTA, CDR2 FQGNSA. The CDR3 has 13 amino acids. Trimming pared 4 bases from V and 9 bases from J, leaving 13 bases between.

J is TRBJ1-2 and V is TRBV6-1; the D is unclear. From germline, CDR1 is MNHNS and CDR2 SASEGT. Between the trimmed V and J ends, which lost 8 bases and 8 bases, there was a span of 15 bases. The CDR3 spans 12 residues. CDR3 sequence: CASGRTRRGYTF. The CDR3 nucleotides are TGTGCCAGCGGACGGACCCGGCGGGGCTACACCTTC.

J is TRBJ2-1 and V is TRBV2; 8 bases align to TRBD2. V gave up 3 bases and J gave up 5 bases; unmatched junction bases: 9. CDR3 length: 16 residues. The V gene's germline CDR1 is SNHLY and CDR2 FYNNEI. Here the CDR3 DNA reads TGTGCCAGCAGTGATGGAGCGGGGGCCATAGACAATGAGCAGTTCTTC. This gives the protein CASSDGAGAIDNEQFF.

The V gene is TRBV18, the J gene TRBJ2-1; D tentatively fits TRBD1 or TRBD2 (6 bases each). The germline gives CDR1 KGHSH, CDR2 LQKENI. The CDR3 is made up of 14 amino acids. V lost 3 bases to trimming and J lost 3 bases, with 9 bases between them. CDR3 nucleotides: TGTGCCAGCTCACCCGGGGGCAGCTACAATGAGCAGTTCTTC. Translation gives CASSPGGSYNEQFF. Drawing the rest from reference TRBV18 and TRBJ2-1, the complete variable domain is NAGVMQNPRHLVRRRGQEARLRCSPMKGHSHVYWYRQLPEEGLKFMVYLQKENIIDESGMPKERFSAEFPKEGPSILRIQQVVRGDSAAYFCASSPGGSYNEQFFGPGTRLTVL.

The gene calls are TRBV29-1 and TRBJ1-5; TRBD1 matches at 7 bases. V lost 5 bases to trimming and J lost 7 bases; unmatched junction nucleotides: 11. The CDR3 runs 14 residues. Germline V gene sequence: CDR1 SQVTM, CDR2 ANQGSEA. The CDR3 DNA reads TGCAGCGTTCGGACAGGACGGTATGGACAGCCCCAGCATTTT. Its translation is CSVRTGRYGQPQHF.

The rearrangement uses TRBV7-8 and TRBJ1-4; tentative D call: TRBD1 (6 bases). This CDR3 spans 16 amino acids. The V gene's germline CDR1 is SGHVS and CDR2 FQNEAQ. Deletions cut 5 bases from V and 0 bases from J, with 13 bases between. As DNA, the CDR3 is TGTGCCAGCAGCGCCAGCCGACAGGCAACTAATGAAAAACTGTTTTTT. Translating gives CASSASRQATNEKLFF. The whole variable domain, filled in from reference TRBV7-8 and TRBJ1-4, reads GAGVSQSPRYKVAKRGQDVALRCDPISGHVSLFWYQQALGQGPEFLTYFQNEAQLDKSGLPSDRFFAERPEGSVSTLKIQRTQQEDSAVYLCASSASRQATNEKLFFGSGTQLSVL.

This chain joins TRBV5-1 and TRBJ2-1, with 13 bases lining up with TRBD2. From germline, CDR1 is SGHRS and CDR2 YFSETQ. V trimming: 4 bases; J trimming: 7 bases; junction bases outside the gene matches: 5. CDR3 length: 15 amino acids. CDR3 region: CASSPATSGGNEQFF. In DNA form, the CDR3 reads TGCGCCAGCAGCCCCGCGACTAGCGGGGGGAATGAGCAGTTCTTC.

The CDR3 DNA sequence: TGTGCCAGCAGCCAAGATATTGGGACAGGGAGAACTGAAGCTTTCTTT. Residues: CASSQDIGTGRTEAFF. The chain uses TRBV14 and TRBJ1-1; TRBD1 matches 9 bases. With 0 bases clipped from V and 5 bases from J, the junction kept 7 bases outside the gene matches. CDR3 length: 16 residues. Germline-derived CDR1 and CDR2 are SGHDN and FVKESK.

In DNA, the CDR3 is TGTGCCAGCAGCTTGCTAGCGGGTGGGGAAACGGCCAAAAACATTCAGTACTTC. Protein sequence: CASSLLAGGETAKNIQYF. V is TRBV7-8 and J is TRBJ2-4; 8 bases are a match to TRBD2. With V trimmed by 3 bases and J by 1 base, 11 bases remained unmatched. Germline V gene lookup returns CDR1 SGHVS and CDR2 FQNEAQ. This CDR3 is built from 18 residues.

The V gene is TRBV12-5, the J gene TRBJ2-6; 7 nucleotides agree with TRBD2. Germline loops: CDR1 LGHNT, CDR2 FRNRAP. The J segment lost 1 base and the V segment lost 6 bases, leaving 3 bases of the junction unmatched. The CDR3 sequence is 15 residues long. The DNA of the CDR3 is TGTGCTAGTGGCCGGGGGGAATCTGGGGCCAACGTCCTGACTTTC. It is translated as CASGRGESGANVLTF.

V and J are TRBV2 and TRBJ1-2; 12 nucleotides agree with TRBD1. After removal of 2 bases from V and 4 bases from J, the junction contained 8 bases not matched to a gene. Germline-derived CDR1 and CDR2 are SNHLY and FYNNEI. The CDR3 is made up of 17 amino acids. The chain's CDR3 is CASSEFWGQGAFYGYTF. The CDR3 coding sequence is TGTGCCAGCAGTGAATTTTGGGGACAGGGGGCGTTCTATGGCTACACCTTC.

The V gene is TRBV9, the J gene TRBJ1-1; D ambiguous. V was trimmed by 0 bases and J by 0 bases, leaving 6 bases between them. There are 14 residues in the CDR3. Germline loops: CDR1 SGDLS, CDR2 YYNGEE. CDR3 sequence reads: CASSVGSVNTEAFF. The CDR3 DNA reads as TGTGCCAGCAGCGTAGGATCGGTGAACACTGAAGCTTTCTTT.

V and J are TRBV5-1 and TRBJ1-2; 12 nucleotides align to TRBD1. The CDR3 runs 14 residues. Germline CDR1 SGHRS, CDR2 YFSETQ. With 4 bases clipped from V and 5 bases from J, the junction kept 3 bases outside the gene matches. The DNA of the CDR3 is TGCGCCAGCAGCCAGGGACAGGGGGCTTATGGCTACACCTTC. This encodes CASSQGQGAYGYTF.

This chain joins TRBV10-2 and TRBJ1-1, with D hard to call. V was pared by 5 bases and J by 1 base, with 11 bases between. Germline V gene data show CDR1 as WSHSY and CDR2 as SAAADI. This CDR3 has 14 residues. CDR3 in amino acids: CASSSFGWNTEAFF. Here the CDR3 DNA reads TGCGCCAGCAGTTCCTTTGGGTGGAACACTGAAGCTTTCTTT.

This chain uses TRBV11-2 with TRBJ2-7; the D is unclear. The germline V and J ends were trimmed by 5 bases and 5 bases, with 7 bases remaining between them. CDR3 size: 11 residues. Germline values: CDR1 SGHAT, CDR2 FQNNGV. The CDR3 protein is CASSRVDEQYF. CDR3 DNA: TGTGCCAGCAGCAGAGTGGACGAGCAGTACTTC.

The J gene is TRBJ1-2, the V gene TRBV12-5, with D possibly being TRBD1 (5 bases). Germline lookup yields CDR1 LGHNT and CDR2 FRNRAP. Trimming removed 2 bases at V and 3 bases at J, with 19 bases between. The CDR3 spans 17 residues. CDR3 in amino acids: CASGLTGLRGTDYGYTF. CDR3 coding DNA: TGTGCTAGTGGTTTGACAGGTCTACGGGGCACGGACTATGGCTACACCTTC.

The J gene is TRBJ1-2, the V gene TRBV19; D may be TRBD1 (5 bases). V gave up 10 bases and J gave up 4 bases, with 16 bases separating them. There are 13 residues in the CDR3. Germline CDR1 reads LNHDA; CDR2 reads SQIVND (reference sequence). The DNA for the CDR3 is TGTGCCACCCGGGCCGGGACGGCCTATGGCTACACCTTC. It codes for CATRAGTAYGYTF.

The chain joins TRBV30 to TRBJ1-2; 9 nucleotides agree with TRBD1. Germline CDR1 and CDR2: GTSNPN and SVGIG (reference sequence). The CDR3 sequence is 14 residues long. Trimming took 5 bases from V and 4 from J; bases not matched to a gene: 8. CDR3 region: CAWAPGQGPYGYTF. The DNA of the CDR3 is TGTGCCTGGGCCCCCGGACAGGGGCCCTATGGCTACACCTTC.

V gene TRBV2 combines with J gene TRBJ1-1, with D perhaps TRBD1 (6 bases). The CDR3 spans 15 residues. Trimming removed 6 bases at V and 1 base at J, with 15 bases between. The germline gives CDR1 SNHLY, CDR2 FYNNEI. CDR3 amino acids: CASRARGVQNTEAFF. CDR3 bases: TGTGCCAGCAGAGCCAGGGGTGTACAGAACACTGAAGCTTTCTTT.